This T cell receptor (beta chain) was recovered during a study of blood T cell repertoires in COVID-19. In the study overall: T cells, B-cell-depleted T cells, or PBMCs provided the cDNA or gDNA that served as material.

This table comes from immunoSEQ multiplex PCR, and its TCRdb copy is limited to in-frame clones, with some not included. The data show under 200,000 clones, roughly 80% seen once. Sequencing was carried out using PBMCs or T cells enriched from blood (not recorded which). This receptor was identified in a middle-aged woman with acute COVID-19.

In DNA form, the CDR3 reads TGTGCCAGCAGTTTATCGAGACACTTTAATGAAAAACTGTTTTTT. Translating it yields CASSLSRHFNEKLFF. This rearrangement joins TRBV27 to TRBJ1-4; D gene uncertain. V lost 0 bases and J 4 bases, leaving 9 bases between the germline ends. This CDR3 is built from 15 residues. The germline CDR1 and CDR2 sequences are MNHEY and SMNVEV (reference sequence).